Shown below are 19 T cell receptor beta chains from a single sample sequenced in a study of blood T cells in healthy people across ages. The authors ran a second PCR of roughly 6 to 12 cycles using a sample-barcoded 5' primer and a J-beta primer mix. TCRdb fed the 5' RACE reads into MiXCR, producing one record per CDR3 protein. The sample lists hundreds of thousands of distinct CDR3 sequences, roughly half occurring once. Sequencing was done on a sample of blood. These receptors originate from a woman aged 80 or over in good health.

Of note for this clonotype: Germline and junction disagree at one end, which may indicate a read error. This chain connects TRBV15 to TRBJ2-5; D remains unclear. This CDR3 has 14 amino acids. Germline CDR1 and CDR2: LNHNV and YYDKDF (reference sequence). In nucleotides, the CDR3 is TGTGCCACCAGCAGAGGACGGGCCCAAGAGACCCAGTATTTC. Its protein product is CATSRGRAQETQYF. The whole variable domain, remainder taken from reference TRBV15 and TRBJ2-5, is DAMVIQNPRYQVTQFGKPVTLSCSQTLNHNVMYWYQQKSSQAPKLLFHYYDKDFNNEADTPDNFQSRRPNTSFCFLDIRSPGLGDTAMYLCATSRGRAQETQYFGPGTRLLVL.

This clonotype was seen repeatedly, ten times or more. The rearrangement uses TRBV29-1 and TRBJ2-7; possibly TRBD2 for D (6 bases). CDR1 is SQVTM, CDR2 ANQGSEA, per germline. Trimming pared 4 bases from V and 7 bases from J, leaving 17 bases between. This CDR3 has 13 amino acids. The CDR3 here is CSVGRGNSGEQYF. The CDR3 bases are TGCAGCGTTGGTCGGGGGAACTCGGGAGAGCAGTACTTC.

This clonotype came up a few times. The chain carries TRBV5-1 and TRBJ2-3; D gene unclear. V lost 3 bases and J lost 3, with 11 bases in between. CDR3 length: 14 amino acids. The germline gives CDR1 SGHRS, CDR2 YFSETQ. The CDR3, as DNA: TGCGCCAGCAGCTCTACAACGGATACAGATACGCAGTATTTT. It codes for CASSSTTDTDTQYF.

The chain uses TRBV24-1 and TRBJ2-3; the D gene is possibly TRBD2 (7 bases). There are 17 residues in the CDR3. V was pared by 2 bases and J by 8 bases, with 22 bases between. From germline, CDR1 is KGHDR and CDR2 SFDVKD. CDR3 coding DNA: TGTGCCACCAGTGATTACCTTTCACGGGTGAGGGGGGGTACGCAGTATTTT. Translation gives CATSDYLSRVRGGTQYF.

The chain uses TRBV7-2 and TRBJ2-6, with TRBD2 as a possible D gene (5 bases). Germline V gene data show CDR1 as SGHTA and CDR2 as FQGNSA. CDR3 length equals 18 residues. The V gene lost 4 bases and the J gene lost 0 bases, with 16 bases spanning the gap. CDR3 DNA: TGTGCCAGCAGCTCCGACATGTATGGACTCTCTGGGGCCAACGTCCTGACTTTC. Translation gives CASSSDMYGLSGANVLTF.

This clonotype appeared many times. The chain recombines TRBV5-1 with TRBJ2-1; TRBD2 agrees at 11 bases. After removal of 4 bases from V and 6 bases from J, the junction contained 12 bases not matched to a gene. In germline, CDR1 is SGHRS, CDR2 YFSETQ. There are 17 residues in the CDR3. The DNA for the CDR3 is TGCGCCAGCAGCACCGGAACTAGCGGGAGTTTCGGCAATGAGCAGTTCTTC. Its translation: CASSTGTSGSFGNEQFF.

The chain uses TRBV4-2 and TRBJ2-3; 7 bases match TRBD2. Germline V CDR1 and CDR2: LGHNA, YNFKEQ. The length of the CDR3 is 17 residues. V lost 4 bases, J lost 5 bases, and 15 bases stayed unmatched. The CDR3 DNA is TGTGCCAGCAGCCCAACCGCTGCGGGAGTGCGTGGAGATACGCAGTATTTT. Translating it yields CASSPTAAGVRGDTQYF.

The genes are TRBV29-1 and TRBJ2-3; maybe TRBD1 (5 bases). This CDR3 comprises 13 residues. The V gene's germline CDR1 is SQVTM and CDR2 ANQGSEA. V lost 4 bases, J lost 1 base, and 9 bases lay in between. CDR3 sequence (DNA): TGCAGCGTTGCTGTGACAGGCACAGATACGCAGTATTTT. Translation: CSVAVTGTDTQYF.

This clonotype was seen ten or more times. This chain joins TRBV5-1 and TRBJ2-1, with D possibly being TRBD2 (5 bases). Germline V CDR1 and CDR2: SGHRS, YFSETQ. Trimming cost V 0 bases and J 3 bases, with 10 bases left between them. The CDR3 is 15 residues long. CDR3 sequence reads: CASSLASGYYNEQFF. CDR3 in DNA: TGCGCCAGCAGCTTGGCCTCGGGGTACTACAATGAGCAGTTCTTC.

The chain links TRBV18 to TRBJ2-6; the D gene is possibly TRBD2 (7 bases). Germline V gives CDR1 KGHSH, CDR2 LQKENI. Trimming took 6 bases from V and 3 from J, leaving 15 bases between them. This CDR3 spans 16 amino acids. CDR3 DNA: TGTGCCAGCTCCCCCGGGGGGCAATATGGGGCCAACGTCCTGACTTTC. Protein: CASSPGGQYGANVLTF. The entire variable domain, with the rest obtained from reference TRBV18 and TRBJ2-6, is as follows: NAGVMQNPRHLVRRRGQEARLRCSPMKGHSHVYWYRQLPEEGLKFMVYLQKENIIDESGMPKERFSAEFPKEGPSILRIQQVVRGDSAAYFCASSPGGQYGANVLTFGAGSRLTVL.

Turning to this clonotype: This could be a read error, since a much larger clone is one nucleotide away. The chain has TRBV28 and TRBJ2-1, with D unclear. V shed 7 bases and J shed 7 bases, with 17 bases lying between them. Germline V gene lookup returns CDR1 MDHEN and CDR2 SYDVKM. The CDR3 runs to 14 residues. The CDR3 DNA reads TGTGCCAGCAACCAGGTTTGGCCTGGGAATGAGCAGTTCTTC. It codes for CASNQVWPGNEQFF.

This clonotype was observed a handful of times. The V gene is TRBV2, the J gene TRBJ1-6; D is possibly TRBD1 (5 bases). Germline lookup yields CDR1 SNHLY and CDR2 FYNNEI. This CDR3 has 15 residues. The germline V and J ends were trimmed by 4 bases and 10 bases, with 17 bases remaining between them. The CDR3: CASSVNGQGSSPLHF. The CDR3 coding sequence is TGTGCCAGCAGTGTTAACGGGCAGGGATCCTCACCCCTCCACTTT.

With regard to this clonotype: Being one base from a much bigger clone, this may be a read error. The chain links TRBV6-2 or TRBV6-3 to TRBJ2-1, with a tentative D call TRBD1 (5 bases). Matching the DNA end better, TRBJ2-7 makes the J call doubtful. CDR3 length equals 11 residues. Germline CDR1 is MNHEY and CDR2 is SVGEGT. The CDR3 here is CASSHQGEQYF. DNA of the CDR3: TGTGCCAGCAGTCACCAGGGCGAGCAGTACTTC.

Points on this clonotype: A read error is possible here, since a much larger clone lies one base away. The chain couples TRBV2 to TRBJ1-4; D is unresolved. The germline gives CDR1 SNHLY, CDR2 FYNNEI. The CDR3 contains 14 residues. The DNA of the CDR3 is TGTACCAGCCTATACTACGCAGCTAATGAAAAACTGTTTTTT. Encoded protein: CTSLYYAANEKLFF. Drawing the rest from reference TRBV2 and TRBJ1-4, the complete variable domain is EPEVTQTPSHQVTQMGQEVILRCVPISNHLYFYWYRQILGQKVEFLVSFYNNEISEKSEIFDDQFSVERPDGSNFTLKIRSTKLEDSAMYFCTSLYYAANEKLFFGSGTQLSVL.

The chain links TRBV4-1 to TRBJ1-2, with D possibly TRBD1 on 6 matching bases. Between the trimmed V and J ends, which lost 4 bases and 6 bases, there was a span of 12 bases. There are 13 residues in the CDR3. The germline CDR1 and CDR2 sequences are MGHRA and YSYEKL. The CDR3 nucleotides read TGCGCCAGCAGCCGAGGAAACAGGGATGGCTACACCTTC. Its translation is CASSRGNRDGYTF.

This chain uses TRBV20-1 with TRBJ2-3; D unclear. The CDR3 has 11 residues. The germline V gene encodes CDR1 DFQATT and CDR2 SNEGSKA (reference sequence). The V end was cut by 5 bases, the J end by 2 bases, with 5 bases between. In nucleotides, the CDR3 is TGCAGTGCTCACTACACAGATACGCAGTATTTT. It encodes CSAHYTDTQYF.

The chain has TRBV19 and TRBJ1-2; D remains ambiguous. The V end lost 5 bases, the J end lost 4 bases, and 14 bases lay between the germline ends. Germline CDR1 LNHDA, CDR2 SQIVND (reference sequence). The length of the CDR3 is 14 residues. DNA for the CDR3: TGTGCCAGTAGTTCTGCGGGCGGCACCTATGGCTACACCTTC. Protein sequence: CASSSAGGTYGYTF.

The rearrangement joins TRBV5-5 to TRBJ1-5, with D possibly being TRBD1 (6 bases). The CDR3 contains 16 residues. The germline V and J ends were trimmed by 3 bases and 5 bases, with 18 bases remaining between them. From germline, CDR1 is SGHKS and CDR2 YYEKEE (reference sequence). CDR3 coding DNA: TGTGCCAGCAGCTATTTTTTGACAGGATGGGATCAGCCCCAGCATTTT. Protein: CASSYFLTGWDQPQHF.

The gene calls are TRBV7-2 and TRBJ2-1, with D hard to call. The J call is uncertain, as TRBJ2-7 better fits the DNA end. The CDR3 contains 17 residues. Germline lookup yields CDR1 SGHTA and CDR2 FQGNSA. Here the CDR3 reads CASSSLLTANTYNEQYF. The CDR3 bases are TGTGCCAGCAGCTCACTCCTAACGGCTAACACCTACAATGAGCAGTACTTC.